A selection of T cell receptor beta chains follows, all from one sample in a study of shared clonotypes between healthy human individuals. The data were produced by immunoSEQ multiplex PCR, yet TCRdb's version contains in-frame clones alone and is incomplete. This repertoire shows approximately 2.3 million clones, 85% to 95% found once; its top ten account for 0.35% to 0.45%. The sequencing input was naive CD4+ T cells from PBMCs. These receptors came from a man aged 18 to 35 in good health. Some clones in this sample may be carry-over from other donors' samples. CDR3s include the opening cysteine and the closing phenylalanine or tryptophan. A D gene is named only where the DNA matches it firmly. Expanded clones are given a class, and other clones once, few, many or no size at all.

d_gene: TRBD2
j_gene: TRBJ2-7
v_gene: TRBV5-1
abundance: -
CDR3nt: TGCGCCAGCAGAGTTAGGGGACTAGCGGGGGACTACTCCTACGAGCAGTACTTC
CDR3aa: CASRVRGLAGDYSYEQYF

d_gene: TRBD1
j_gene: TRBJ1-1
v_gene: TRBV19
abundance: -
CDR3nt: TGTGCCAGTAGAACGGGACAGCTGAACACTGAAGCTTTCTTT
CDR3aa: CASRTGQLNTEAFF

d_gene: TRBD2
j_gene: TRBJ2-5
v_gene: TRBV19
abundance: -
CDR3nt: TGTGCCAGTAGTCTGAGCGGGGCCCAAGAGACCCAGTACTTC
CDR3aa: CASSLSGAQETQYF

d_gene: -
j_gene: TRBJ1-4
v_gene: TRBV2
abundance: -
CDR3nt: TGTGCCAGCAGTGGACAGGATAATGAAAAACTGTTTTTT
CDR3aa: CASSGQDNEKLFF

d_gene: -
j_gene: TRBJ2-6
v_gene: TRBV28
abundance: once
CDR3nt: TGTGCCGTCCCAGGGGAGGACTTCTCTGGGGCCAACGTCCTGACTTTC
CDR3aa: CAVPGEDFSGANVLTF

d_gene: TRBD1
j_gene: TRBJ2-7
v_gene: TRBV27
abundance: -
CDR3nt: TGTGCCAGCACCTCGGGACAGGGGACTCGCCGACAGTACTTC
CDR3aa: CASTSGQGTRRQYF

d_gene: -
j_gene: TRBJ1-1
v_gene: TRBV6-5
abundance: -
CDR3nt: TGTGCCAGCACCACCGCCACTGAAGCTTTCTTT
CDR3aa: CASTTATEAFF

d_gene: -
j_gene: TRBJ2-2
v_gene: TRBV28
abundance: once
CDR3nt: TGTGCCAGCAGTTGGAACAGGGGAGGCACCGGGGAGCTGTTTTTT
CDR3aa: CASSWNRGGTGELFF

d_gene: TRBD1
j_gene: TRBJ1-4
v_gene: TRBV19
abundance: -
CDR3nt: TGTGCCAGTAGTATAAACCCAGGGGGTGCTGAAAAACTGTTTTTT
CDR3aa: CASSINPGGAEKLFF

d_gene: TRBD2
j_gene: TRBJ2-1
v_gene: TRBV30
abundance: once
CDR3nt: TGTGCCTGGAGGATGGTGGGAGGGCCCCACAATGAGCAGTTCTTC
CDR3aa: CAWRMVGGPHNEQFF

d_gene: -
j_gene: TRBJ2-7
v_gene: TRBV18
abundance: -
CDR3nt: TGTGCCAGCTCACCCGTTGGGGGCCATACAGGCACCTACGAGCAGTACTTC
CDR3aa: CASSPVGGHTGTYEQYF

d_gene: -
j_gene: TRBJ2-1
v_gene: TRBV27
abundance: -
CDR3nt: TGTGCCAGCAGTTTAAAGGTTGTGCGGTCATCCTACAATGAGCAGTTCTTC
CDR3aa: CASSLKVVRSSYNEQFF

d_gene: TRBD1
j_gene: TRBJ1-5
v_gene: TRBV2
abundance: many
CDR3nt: TGTGCCAGCAGCTCGGACAGGGGGCGCGATCAGCCCCAGCATTTT
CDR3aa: CASSSDRGRDQPQHF

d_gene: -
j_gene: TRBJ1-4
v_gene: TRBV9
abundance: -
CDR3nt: TGTGCCAGCAGCGTAGCCAGGGAGGGCGAAAAACTGTTTTTT
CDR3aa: CASSVAREGEKLFF

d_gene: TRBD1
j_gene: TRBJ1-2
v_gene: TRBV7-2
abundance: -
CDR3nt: TGTGCCAGCACCCTTAACGGGGGAAACAGGGGGCTCTATGGCTACACCTTC
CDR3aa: CASTLNGGNRGLYGYTF

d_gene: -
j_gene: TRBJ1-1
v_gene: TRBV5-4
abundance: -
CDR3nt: TGTGCCAGCAGCTTGGCTCGGAACACTGAAGCTTTCTTT
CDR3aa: CASSLARNTEAFF

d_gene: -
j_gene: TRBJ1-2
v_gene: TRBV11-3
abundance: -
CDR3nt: TGTGCCAGCAGCTTAGATGGGTATGGCTACACCTTC
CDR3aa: CASSLDGYGYTF

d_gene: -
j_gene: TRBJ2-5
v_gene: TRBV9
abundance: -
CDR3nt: TGTGCCAGCAGCACCGATCTAGCGCTATACCAAGAGACCCAGTACTTC
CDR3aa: CASSTDLALYQETQYF

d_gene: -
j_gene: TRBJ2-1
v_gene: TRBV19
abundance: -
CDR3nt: TGTGCCAGTAGGGTGACGGGGAGCTCCTACAATGAGCAGTTCTTC
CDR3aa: CASRVTGSSYNEQFF

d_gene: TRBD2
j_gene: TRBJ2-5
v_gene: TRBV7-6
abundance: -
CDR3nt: TGTGCCAGCAGCACACACCGACTAGCGGGACTTCTAGAGACCCAGTACTTC
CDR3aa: CASSTHRLAGLLETQYF

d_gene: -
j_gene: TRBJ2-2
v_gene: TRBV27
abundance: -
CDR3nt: TGTGCCAGCAGCCCGGCGCCGGCCGGGGAGCTGTTTTTT
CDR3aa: CASSPAPAGELFF

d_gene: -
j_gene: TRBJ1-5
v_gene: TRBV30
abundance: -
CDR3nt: TGTGCCTGGGGAGGGGGGCGCGATCAGCCCCAGCATTTT
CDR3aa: CAWGGGRDQPQHF

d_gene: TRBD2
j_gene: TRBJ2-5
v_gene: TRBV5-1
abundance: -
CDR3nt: TGCGCCAGCAGCTTGGTGCTAGCGGGGGGACAAGAGACCCAGTACTTC
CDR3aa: CASSLVLAGGQETQYF

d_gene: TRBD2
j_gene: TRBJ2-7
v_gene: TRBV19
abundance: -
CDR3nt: TGTGCCAGTTCTCGTCATAGCGGGGAGAACTACGAGCAGTACTTC
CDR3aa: CASSRHSGENYEQYF

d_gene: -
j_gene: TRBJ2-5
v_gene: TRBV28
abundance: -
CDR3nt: TGTGCCAGCAGTCCCGTGGGGGGAGAGACCCAGTACTTC
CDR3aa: CASSPVGGETQYF

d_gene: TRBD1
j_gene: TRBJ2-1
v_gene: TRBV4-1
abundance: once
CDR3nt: TGCGCCAGCAGCCAAGTCAGTACCGGACAGGGGTCTCATGAGCAGTTCTTC
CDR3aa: CASSQVSTGQGSHEQFF

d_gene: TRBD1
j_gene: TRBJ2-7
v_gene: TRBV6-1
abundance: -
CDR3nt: TGTGCCAGCACGGGACAGGGCTTCGCGTACGAGCAGTACTTC
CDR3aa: CASTGQGFAYEQYF

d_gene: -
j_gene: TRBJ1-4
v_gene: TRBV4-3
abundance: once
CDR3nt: TGCGCCAGCAGTCCCGCCCAGGGGAACAATGAAAAACTGTTTTTT
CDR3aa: CASSPAQGNNEKLFF

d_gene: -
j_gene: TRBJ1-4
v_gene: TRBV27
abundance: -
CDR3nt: TGTGCCAGCAGTTTGGTGGGGGTTGGGGAAAAACTGTTTTTT
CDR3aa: CASSLVGVGEKLFF

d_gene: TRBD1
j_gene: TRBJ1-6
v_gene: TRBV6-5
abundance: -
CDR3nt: TGTGCCAGCAGGGACAGGGACTGGGACGGTTCACCCCTCCACTTT
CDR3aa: CASRDRDWDGSPLHF

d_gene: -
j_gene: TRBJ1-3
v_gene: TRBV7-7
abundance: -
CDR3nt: TGTGCCAGCAGCCAACCCCGGGAAAACACCATATATTTT
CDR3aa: CASSQPRENTIYF

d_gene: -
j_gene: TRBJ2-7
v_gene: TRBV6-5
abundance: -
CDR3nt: TGTGCCAGCAGGGACGGAAGACTCTCCTACGAGCAGTACTTC
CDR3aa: CASRDGRLSYEQYF

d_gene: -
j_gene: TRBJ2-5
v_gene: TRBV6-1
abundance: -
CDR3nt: TGTGCCAGCAGTGAATTCGGACGCGTTGGGCCCCAAGAGACCCAGTACTTC
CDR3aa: CASSEFGRVGPQETQYF

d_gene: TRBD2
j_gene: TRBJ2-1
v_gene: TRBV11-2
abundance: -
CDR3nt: TGTGCCAGCAGCTTCGGCGGGAGTTCCTACAATGAGCAGTTCTTC
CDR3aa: CASSFGGSSYNEQFF

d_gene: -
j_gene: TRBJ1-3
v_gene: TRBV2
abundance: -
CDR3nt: TGTGCCAGCAGTCAGCAGGGCTCCGGAAACACCATATATTTT
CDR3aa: CASSQQGSGNTIYF

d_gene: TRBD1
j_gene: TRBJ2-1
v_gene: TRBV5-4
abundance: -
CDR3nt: TGTGCCAGCCGGACCAAGGCGGACAGGGTCAGTGAGCAGTTCTTC
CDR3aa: CASRTKADRVSEQFF

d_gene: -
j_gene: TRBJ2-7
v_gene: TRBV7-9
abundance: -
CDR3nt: TGTGCCAGCAGCTTGGCTGACGGACAGATCTACGAGCAGTACTTC
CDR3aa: CASSLADGQIYEQYF

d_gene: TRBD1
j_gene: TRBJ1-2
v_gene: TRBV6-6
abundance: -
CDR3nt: TGTGCCAGCAGTTCCGTCGGACAGGGGGGATATCGCTACACCTTC
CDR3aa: CASSSVGQGGYRYTF

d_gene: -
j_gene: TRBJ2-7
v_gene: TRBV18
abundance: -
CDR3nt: TGTGCCAGCTGTCGGGGCTCCGATAGGGGCCCTGACGAGCAGTACTTC
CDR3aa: CASCRGSDRGPDEQYF

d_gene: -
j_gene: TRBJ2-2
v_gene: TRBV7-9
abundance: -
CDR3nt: TGTGCCAGCAGCTCCGGGACTGCTGGGGAGCTGTTTTTT
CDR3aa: CASSSGTAGELFF

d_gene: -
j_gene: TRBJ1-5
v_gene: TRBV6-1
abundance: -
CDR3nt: TGTGCCAGCAGTGTTTCGGACGGAAATCAGCCCCAGCATTTT
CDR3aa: CASSVSDGNQPQHF

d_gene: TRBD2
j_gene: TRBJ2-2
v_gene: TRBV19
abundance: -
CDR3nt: TGTGCCAGTAGGCCACTAGCGTCGGGGACCGGGGAGCTGTTTTTT
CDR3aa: CASRPLASGTGELFF

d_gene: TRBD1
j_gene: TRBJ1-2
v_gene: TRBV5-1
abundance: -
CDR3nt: TGCGCCAGCAGCTTGACAGGGGAAGGTGGCTACACCTTC
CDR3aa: CASSLTGEGGYTF

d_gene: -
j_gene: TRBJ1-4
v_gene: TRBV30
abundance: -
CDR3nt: TGTGCCTGGAGCCGAAGGGGCGCAACTAATGAAAAACTGTTTTTT
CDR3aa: CAWSRRGATNEKLFF

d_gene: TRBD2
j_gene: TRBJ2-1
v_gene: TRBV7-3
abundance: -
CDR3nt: TGTGCCAGCAGCTTAGGGACTAGCGGAGACAATGAGCAGTTCTTC
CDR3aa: CASSLGTSGDNEQFF

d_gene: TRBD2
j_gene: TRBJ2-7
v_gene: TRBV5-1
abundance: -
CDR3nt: TGCGCCAGCAGCGCCGGGGGGTACGAGCAGTACTTC
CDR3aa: CASSAGGYEQYF

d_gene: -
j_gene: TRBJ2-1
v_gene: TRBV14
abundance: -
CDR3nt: TGTGCCAGCAGCCCGCACACGGGAGCGCAAGGGGGGCAGTTCTTC
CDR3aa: CASSPHTGAQGGQFF

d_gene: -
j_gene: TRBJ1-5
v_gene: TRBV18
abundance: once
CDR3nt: TGTGCCAGCCAAGCGGGAGTTAATCAGCCCCAGCATTTT
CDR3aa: CASQAGVNQPQHF

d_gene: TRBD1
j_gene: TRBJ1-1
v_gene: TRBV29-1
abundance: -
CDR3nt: TGCAGCGGCCACACAGGGGGCGCAGAAGCTTTCTTT
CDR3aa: CSGHTGGAEAFF

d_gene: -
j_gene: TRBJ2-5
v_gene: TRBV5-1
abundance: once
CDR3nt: TGCGCCAGCAGCTTGGGGACAGCTCTCCAAGAGACCCAGTACTTC
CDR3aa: CASSLGTALQETQYF

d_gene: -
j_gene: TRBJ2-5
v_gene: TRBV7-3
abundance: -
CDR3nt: TGTGCCAGCAGCTTAATGGGCACTCGAGAGACCCAGTACTTC
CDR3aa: CASSLMGTRETQYF

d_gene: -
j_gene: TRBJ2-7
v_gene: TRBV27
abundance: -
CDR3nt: TGTGCCACTGGGGGAGACAGGACCCCCCGGGAGCAGTACTTC
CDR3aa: CATGGDRTPREQYF

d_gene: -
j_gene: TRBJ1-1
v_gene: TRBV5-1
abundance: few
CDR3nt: TGCGCCAGCAGCTGGGGACGACCCGGGAACACTGAAGCTTTCTTT
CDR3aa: CASSWGRPGNTEAFF

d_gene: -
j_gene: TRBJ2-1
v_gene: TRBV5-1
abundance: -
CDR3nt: TGCGCCAGCAGATTAGCGGTTAGCTCCTACAATGAGCAGTTCTTC
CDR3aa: CASRLAVSSYNEQFF

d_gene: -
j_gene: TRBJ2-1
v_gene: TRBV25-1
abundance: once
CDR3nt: TGTGCCAGCGGGAATCCAGGGCAGGCGCGGGAGCAGTTCTTC
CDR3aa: CASGNPGQAREQFF